This T cell receptor (beta chain) is from a study of blood T cell repertoires in COVID-19. Study details: The samples span acute and convalescent COVID-19 from the United States, Italy and Spain.

TCRdb keeps only in-frame clones here, not all; method: immunoSEQ multiplex PCR. Here the sample spans some 240,000 clones, approximately 92% being singletons. The source is a woman aged 40 to 55 who had recovered from COVID-19. Input material: peripheral blood.

This CDR3 reads CASSVAGTITDIQYF. The CDR3 DNA follows: TGTGCCAGCAGCGTAGCAGGGACAATAACGGACATTCAGTACTTC. The chain has TRBV9 and TRBJ2-4, with D perhaps matching TRBD1 (6 bases). There are 15 residues in the CDR3. Germline V CDR1 and CDR2: SGDLS, YYNGEE. The germline V and J ends were trimmed by 0 bases and 8 bases, with 15 bases remaining between them.